The clone carrying this T cell receptor (beta chain) was seen at least ten times. A library of TCRbeta sequences, prepared with unique molecular identifiers, was generated. TCRdb re-called the PCR reads with MiXCR, one entry per CDR3 protein. Of around 200,000 distinct CDR3 sequences in the sample, about a tenth are singletons; the top ten hold 28%. Trimming removed 4 bases from V and 1 base from J, with 12 bases in between. Germline V CDR1 and CDR2: SGHRS, YFSETQ. This CDR3 comprises 14 residues. The sample originates from a study of T-cell reconstitution after alpha-beta-depleted transplantation in children.

The material was PBMCs, obtained before TCRalphabeta/CD19-depleted stem cell transplant. This receptor was obtained from a child younger than two with acute myeloid leukemia, due to receive a stem cell transplant. The chain couples TRBV5-1 to TRBJ2-7; tentative D call: TRBD1 (5 bases). The CDR3 region is CASSPQTASYEQYF. The CDR3 region has the DNA TGCGCCAGCAGCCCACAGACAGCATCCTACGAGCAGTACTTC.